This TCR beta chain came from a study of cytomegalovirus exposure and HLA in healthy donors (dated by TCRdb to 2016 to 2017). A note on the overall study: According to an earlier analysis of 550 to 700 of the donors, some 170 million T cells yielded some 110 million unique TCR beta sequences and less than 300 Gb of sequence data. Around 320 gigabases of sequencing data and roughly 90 million unique TCR sequences were included in an early release covering roughly 700 HLA-typed donors. Of the approximately 370 genotyped donors, approximately 81% were placed in the genetic ancestry cluster associated with self-reported Caucasian donors. The study was designed to test whether signatures of past pathogen exposure could be identified by cataloging public T cell receptors. The study used immunosequencing to profile the T cell repertoires of approximately 690 subjects and linked those repertoires to cytomegalovirus serostatus. Along with the approximately 620-subject first cohort, a separate validation cohort of over a hundred different subjects was used. High-throughput TCR immunosequencing, statistical association of individual TCRs with disease status, and machine learning were combined to predict cytomegalovirus infection status. In a later analysis, previously published TCR beta repertoires from about 640 donors were re-analyzed and high-resolution HLA genotyping was added so that TCR occurrence patterns could be studied. Rather than drawing on any new phenotypic data, the later analysis identified candidate immune exposures from TCR beta sequences and the way those sequences occurred across donors. An earlier analysis of 587 of the donors used high-throughput TCR beta sequencing to judge whether each TCR beta V gene segment behaved as functional or pseudogenic. Donor age, sex, ethnicity and CMV serostatus were collected together with the repertoire data. In a later genetic analysis, genome-wide SNP genotypes for about three fifths of the 666 donors were used, and that subset was treated as a discovery cohort. Every discovery cohort repertoire had been produced on one sequencing platform. HLA typing covered class I and class II loci at four-digit resolution. Typing coverage varied by locus: roughly 620-640 donors for A, B, C, DRB1 and DQB1; roughly 510 for DQA1; 606 for DPA1; fewer than 480 for DPB1. Roughly five DR-DQ haplotypes were treated as single units for association and clustering because of strong linkage in the cohort. Among almost 400 genotyped donors of the cohort, an average of around 240,000 unique TCR beta nucleotide sequences were sequenced per donor, around 18% of them non-productive. What the research found in general, with its limitations: When HLA alleles, especially DR and DQ, strongly co-occurred, attributing TCR associations to individual alleles was difficult. The cohort was sequenced for TCR beta chains only, and without alpha or paired-chain data the features that could be detected were limited. Some IMGT-functional V segments, including TRBV6-2 and TRBV6-3, could not be distinguished by the 87-base-pair reads and were therefore excluded. The earlier analysis of nearly 600 of the donors excluded some 16 rarely observed V segments, including chromosome 9 orphons, because counts were too low. While some public TCRs were present in many individuals, most TCR sequences turned up only very rarely across donors. Three of the identified cytomegalovirus-associated TCR beta chains were confirmed in vitro to be specific for cytomegalovirus antigens. A further reported finding was that TCR beta sequences accurately predicted the HLA-A and HLA-B alleles for most subjects in the first cohort. A later analysis found that HLA-associated TCR beta chains were more clonally expanded and had lower generation probabilities than equally common non-associated chains. In a later analysis, most CMV-associated TCR beta chains were found to appear HLA-restricted, with HLA associations seemingly driven largely by CMV exposure. A later analysis reported that several top co-occurrence clusters appeared linked to parvovirus B19, influenza, CMV and Epstein-Barr virus. According to a later genetic analysis, donors in an Asian-associated ancestry cluster had fewer N-insertions in productive TCRs than the approximately 610-donor mean. A later analysis found that TCR association rates varied across HLA loci, with DRB1 alleles showing the most associated TCRs and HLA-C alleles the fewest. The classifier was reported to diagnose cytomegalovirus status with high specificity and sensitivity in both the original cohort and the validation cohort. According to the authors, the approach could potentially be generalized to other disease states and immunological phenotypes. The study gave a list of 150 to 200 TCR beta chains associated with cytomegalovirus. A cluster of highly shared sequence variants was judged likely to represent a technical artifact of the sequencing pipeline. Presence/absence analyses assumed roughly uniform sequencing depth across donors, an assumption that may not hold. Specific HLA alleles were associated with 15,000 to 20,000 TCR beta sequences at a false discovery rate of 0.05 in a later analysis. An association between a missense DCLRE1C variant and V-gene and J-gene trimming of TCR beta chains was found in a later genetic analysis and replicated in an independent cohort. In an earlier analysis of more than 500 of the donors, most TCR beta V segments appeared in productive rearrangements about 90% or about 30% of the time, broadly matching IMGT annotations. Immune exposure information for the cohort was limited to CMV serostatus. Linkage disequilibrium might explain the correlated functional status among segregating V segments, but an unknown experimental factor could not be ruled out. Because HLA typing was unavailable for some donors at each locus, only the typed subset was used in association tests.

In total, 630 or so healthy bone marrow donors made up the cohort. Cohort members were all nominally healthy when sampled, although unrecorded immune exposures were likely present. The donor was CMV seropositive and belonged to the group of around 300 seropositive cohort members. Each donor provided a peripheral blood sample, and peripheral blood mononuclear cells were used for TCR beta sequencing. Genomic DNA extraction from the blood cell samples was performed with the Qiagen DNeasy Blood Extraction Kit. The library was produced with the immunoSEQ multiplex PCR assay. A mixture of 60 forward primers for TCR Vbeta segments and 13 reverse primers for TCR Jbeta segments was used in the multiplex PCR. The CDR3 region of rearranged TCR beta genes was amplified from genomic DNA with a multiplex PCR assay. The amplified TCR beta libraries were sequenced on the Illumina HiSeq System as 87-base-pair reads. On the study's bioinformatics: A later analysis counted approximately 84 million unique TCR beta chains across the 500 to 850 repertoires, and some 11 million of these chains were shared by at least two donors. Raw reads were error-corrected and collapsed into unique sequences with a nearest-neighbor algorithm that merged closely related sequences to remove PCR and sequencing errors. CDR3 sequences were aligned to IMGT reference sequences to assign V, D and J gene segments. For a sequence to be retained, at least a six-nucleotide match to both a V gene segment and a J gene segment was required. Rearrangements were classified as productive when the CDR3 lacked stop codons and remained in frame with V and J, and all other rearrangements were classified as non-productive. CDR3 was defined by IMGT convention, running from the second conserved V-encoded cysteine to the conserved J-encoded phenylalanine. In an earlier analysis of more than 550 of the donors, sequences lacking an unambiguous match to a single V gene segment were excluded. An earlier analysis of several hundred of the donors called V segments functional above 56.7% productive rearrangements and segregating when the between-donor standard deviation exceeded 5%. A statistical classification framework was built to diagnose cytomegalovirus status from the catalog of TCR beta chain sequences. A later analysis assigned V and J genes by comparing TCR nucleotide sequences with IMGT/GENE-DB human TR gene sequences. A later analysis assigned CDR3 sequences and most-parsimonious VDJ recombination scenarios with the TCRdist pipeline. A later analysis defined each TCR beta chain by its CDR3 amino acid sequence plus V-gene family, and excluded reads lacking a unique V-gene family. A later analysis removed several hundred highly shared, low-generation-probability nucleotide sequences to deal with suspected cross-contamination and a sequencing artifact. In a later analysis, a clonal expansion index for each public chain was calculated from normalized within-repertoire ranks of inferred template counts. A later analysis computed generation probabilities with a VDJ recombination model fitted to out-of-frame rearrangements, and checked the results against IGoR. In a later analysis, TCR-TCR, TCR-HLA and TCR-CMV co-occurrence was scored with hypergeometric tests, and a repertoire-size bias correction was applied to TCR pairs. A later analysis estimated false discovery rates by permuting HLA or CMV assignments 20 times. In a later analysis, co-occurring TCRs were grouped with DBSCAN, and TCRdist sequence similarity was added when clustering was performed within HLA-allele-positive subsets. For co-occurrence clustering, repertoires with fewer than 30,000 or more than 120,000 public chains were excluded, along with roughly five repertoires with anomalous nucleotide sharing. The clones in this table, taken by TCRdb from immuneACCESS, are in-frame only. Not every clone is retained; where verified, under half of the shortfall comes from an unresolved V gene, and the cause of the rest is unknown. V, J and clone size are taken as reported in that table, and D and trimming were inferred from the DNA itself. Recorded for this sample are about 210,000 clones; roughly 83% of them occurred a single time. The biggest ten clones account for approximately 0.39% of the sample.

V ends up 2 bases short and J 5 bases short, with an unmatched junction base count of 6. The CDR3, from cysteine to phenylalanine, totals 14 residues. Only the CDR3 DNA is retained, 42 bases long and in frame from the first base. The germline V gene provides CDR1 KGHSH and CDR2 LQKENI. This clone occurred once. Its antigen remains unidentified. Per-base qualities were not stored, and no clone one base away is much larger. Sequenced material: PBMCs. The clonotype comes from a male donor in good health and CMV-seropositive. The rearranged chain carries TRBV18 and TRBJ2-7; TRBD1 agrees with 7 junctional bases. The DNA sequence follows: TGTGCCAGCTCACCAACAGGGGCCCCTGACGAGCAGTACTTC. This encodes CASSPTGAPDEQYF.